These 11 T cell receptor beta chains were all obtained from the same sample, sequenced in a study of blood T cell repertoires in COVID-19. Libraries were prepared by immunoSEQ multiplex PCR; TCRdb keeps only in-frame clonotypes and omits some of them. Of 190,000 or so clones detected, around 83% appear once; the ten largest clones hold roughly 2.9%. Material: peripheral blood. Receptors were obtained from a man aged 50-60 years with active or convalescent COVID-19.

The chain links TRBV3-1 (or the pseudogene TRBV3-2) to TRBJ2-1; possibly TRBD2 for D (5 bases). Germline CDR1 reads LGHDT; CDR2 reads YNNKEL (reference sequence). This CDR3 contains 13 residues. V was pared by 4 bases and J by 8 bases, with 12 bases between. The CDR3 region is CASSRENSDEQFF. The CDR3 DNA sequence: TGTGCCAGCAGCCGAGAAAATAGCGATGAGCAGTTCTTC.

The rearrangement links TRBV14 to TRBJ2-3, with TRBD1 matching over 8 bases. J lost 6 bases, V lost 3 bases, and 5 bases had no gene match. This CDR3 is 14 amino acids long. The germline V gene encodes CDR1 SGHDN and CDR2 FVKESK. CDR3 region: CASSQQGAQDTQYF. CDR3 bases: TGTGCCAGCAGCCAGCAGGGGGCGCAGGATACGCAGTATTTT.

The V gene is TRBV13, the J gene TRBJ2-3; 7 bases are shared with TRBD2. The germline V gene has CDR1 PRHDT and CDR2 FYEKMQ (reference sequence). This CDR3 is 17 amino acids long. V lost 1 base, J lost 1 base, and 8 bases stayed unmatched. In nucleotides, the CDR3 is TGTGCCAGCAGCTTAGAAGGGACTACTGCCGGCACAGATACGCAGTATTTT. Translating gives CASSLEGTTAGTDTQYF.

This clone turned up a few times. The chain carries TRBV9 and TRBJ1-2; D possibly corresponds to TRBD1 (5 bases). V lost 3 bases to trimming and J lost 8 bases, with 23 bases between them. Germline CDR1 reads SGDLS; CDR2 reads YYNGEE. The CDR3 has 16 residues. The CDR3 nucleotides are TGTGCCAGCAGCGCGCAGACCGGGACGCTGGCGGGGGGCTACACCTTC. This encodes CASSAQTGTLAGGYTF.

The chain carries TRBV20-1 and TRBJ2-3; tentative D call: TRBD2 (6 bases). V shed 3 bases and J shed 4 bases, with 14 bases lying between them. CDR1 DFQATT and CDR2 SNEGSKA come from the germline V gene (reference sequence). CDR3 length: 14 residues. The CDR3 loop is CSASEPGLADTQYF. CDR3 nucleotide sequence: TGCAGTGCTAGTGAGCCGGGACTTGCAGATACGCAGTATTTT.

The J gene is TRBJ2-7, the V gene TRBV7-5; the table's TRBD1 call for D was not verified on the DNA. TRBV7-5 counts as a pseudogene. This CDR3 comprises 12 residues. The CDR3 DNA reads TGTGCCAGAAGCGTCAGGGGGTACGAGCAGTACTTC. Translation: CARSVRGYEQYF.

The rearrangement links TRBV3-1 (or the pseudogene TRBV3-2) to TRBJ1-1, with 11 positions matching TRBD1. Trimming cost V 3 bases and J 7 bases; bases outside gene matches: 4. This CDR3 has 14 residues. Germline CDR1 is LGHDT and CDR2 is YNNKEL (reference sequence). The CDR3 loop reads CASSQRDRGVEAFF. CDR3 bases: TGTGCCAGCAGCCAGAGGGACAGGGGGGTTGAAGCTTTCTTT.

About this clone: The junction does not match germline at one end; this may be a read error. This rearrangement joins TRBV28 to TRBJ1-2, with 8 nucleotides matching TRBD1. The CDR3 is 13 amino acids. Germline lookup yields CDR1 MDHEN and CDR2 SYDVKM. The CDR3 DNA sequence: TGTGCCGGCAGGGGGCAGGACAACTATGGCTACACCTTC. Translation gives CAGRGQDNYGYTF.

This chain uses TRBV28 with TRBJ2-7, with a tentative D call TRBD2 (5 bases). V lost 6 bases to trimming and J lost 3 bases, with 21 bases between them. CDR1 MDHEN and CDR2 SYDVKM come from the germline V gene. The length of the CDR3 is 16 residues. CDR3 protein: CASRRTGPWEIYEQYF. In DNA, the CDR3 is TGTGCCAGCAGAAGGACCGGGCCGTGGGAGATCTACGAGCAGTACTTC.

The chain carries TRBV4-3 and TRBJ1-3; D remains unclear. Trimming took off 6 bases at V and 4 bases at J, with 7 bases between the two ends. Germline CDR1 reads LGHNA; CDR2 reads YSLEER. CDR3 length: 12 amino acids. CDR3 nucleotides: TGCGCCAGCAGTTTAACAGGAAACACCATATATTTT. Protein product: CASSLTGNTIYF.

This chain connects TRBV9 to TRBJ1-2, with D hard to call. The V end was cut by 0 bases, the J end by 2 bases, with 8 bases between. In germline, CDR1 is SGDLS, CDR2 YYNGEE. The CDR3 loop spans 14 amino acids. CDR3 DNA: TGTGCCAGCAGCGTAGACAGTTCGAACTATGGCTACACCTTC. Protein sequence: CASSVDSSNYGYTF.